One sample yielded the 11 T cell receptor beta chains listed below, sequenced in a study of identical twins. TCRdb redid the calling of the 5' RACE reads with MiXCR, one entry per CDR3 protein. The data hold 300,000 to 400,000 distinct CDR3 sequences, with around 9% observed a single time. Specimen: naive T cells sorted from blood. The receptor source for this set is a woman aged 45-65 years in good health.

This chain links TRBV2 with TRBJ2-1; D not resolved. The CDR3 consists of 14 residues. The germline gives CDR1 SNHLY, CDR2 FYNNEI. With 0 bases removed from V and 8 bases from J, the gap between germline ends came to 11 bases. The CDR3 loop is CASSEALGWDEQFF. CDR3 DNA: TGTGCCAGCAGTGAAGCGCTTGGGTGGGATGAGCAGTTCTTC.

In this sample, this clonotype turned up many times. The CDR3 region is CASSTGTGNTEAFF. The CDR3 nucleotides read TGTGCCAGCAGTACCGGGACAGGGAACACTGAAGCTTTCTTT. This rearrangement joins TRBV6-5 to TRBJ1-1, with TRBD1 matching 8 bases. Germline CDR1 is MNHEY and CDR2 is SVGAGI. The length of the CDR3 is 14 residues. The trim removed 5 bases at V and 1 base at J, leaving 3 bases unmatched.

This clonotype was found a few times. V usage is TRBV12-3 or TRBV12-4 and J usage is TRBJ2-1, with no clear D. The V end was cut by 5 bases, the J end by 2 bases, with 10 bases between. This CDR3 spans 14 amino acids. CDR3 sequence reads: CASSLRLTYNEQFF. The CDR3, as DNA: TGTGCCAGCAGTCTCAGGTTAACCTACAATGAGCAGTTCTTC.

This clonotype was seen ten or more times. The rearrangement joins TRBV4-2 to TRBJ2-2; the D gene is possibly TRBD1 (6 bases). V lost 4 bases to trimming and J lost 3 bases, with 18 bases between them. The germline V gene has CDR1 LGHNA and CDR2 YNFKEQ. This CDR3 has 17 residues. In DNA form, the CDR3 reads TGTGCCAGCAGCCTGCCCCCCGGGACAAAAGACACCGGGGAGCTGTTTTTT. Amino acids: CASSLPPGTKDTGELFF.

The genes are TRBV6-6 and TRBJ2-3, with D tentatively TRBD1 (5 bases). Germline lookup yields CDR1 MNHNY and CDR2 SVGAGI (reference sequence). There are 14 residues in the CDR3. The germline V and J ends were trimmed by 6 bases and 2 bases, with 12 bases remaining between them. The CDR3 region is CASRDVGHTDTQYF. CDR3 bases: TGTGCCAGCAGGGACGTGGGGCACACAGATACGCAGTATTTT.

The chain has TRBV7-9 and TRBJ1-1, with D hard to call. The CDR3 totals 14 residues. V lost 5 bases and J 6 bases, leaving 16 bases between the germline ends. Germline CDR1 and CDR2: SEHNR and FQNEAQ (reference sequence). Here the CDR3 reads CASSLRNVGSEAFF. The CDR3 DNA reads TGTGCCAGCAGCCTCCGAAACGTAGGGTCTGAAGCTTTCTTT.

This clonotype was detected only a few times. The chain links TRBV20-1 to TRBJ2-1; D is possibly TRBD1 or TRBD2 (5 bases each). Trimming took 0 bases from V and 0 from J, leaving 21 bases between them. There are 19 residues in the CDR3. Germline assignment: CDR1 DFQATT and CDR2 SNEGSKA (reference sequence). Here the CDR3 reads CSARDGLGDGGGSYNEQFF. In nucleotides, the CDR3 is TGCAGTGCTAGAGATGGGCTGGGGGACGGCGGAGGCTCCTACAATGAGCAGTTCTTC.

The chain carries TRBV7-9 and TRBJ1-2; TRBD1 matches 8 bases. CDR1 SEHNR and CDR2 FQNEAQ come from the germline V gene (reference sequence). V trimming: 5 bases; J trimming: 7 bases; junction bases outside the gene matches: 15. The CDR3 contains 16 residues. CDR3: CASSTRGDRLFGGYTF. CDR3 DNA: TGTGCCAGCAGCACCCGTGGGGACAGGCTTTTTGGTGGCTACACCTTC. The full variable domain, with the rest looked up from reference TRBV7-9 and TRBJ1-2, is DTGVSQNPRHKITKRGQNVTFRCDPISEHNRLYWYRQTLGQGPEFLTYFQNEAQLEKSRLLSDRFSAERPKGSFSTLEIQRTEQGDSAMYLCASSTRGDRLFGGYTFGSGTRLTVV.

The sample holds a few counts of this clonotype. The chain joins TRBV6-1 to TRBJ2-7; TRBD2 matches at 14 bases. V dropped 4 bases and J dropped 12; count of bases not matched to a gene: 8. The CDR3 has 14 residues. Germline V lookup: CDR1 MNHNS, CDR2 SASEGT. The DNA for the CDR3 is TGTGCCAGCAGTGCCGGGACTAGCGGGGGTGCCCCGTACGTC. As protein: CASSAGTSGGAPYV.

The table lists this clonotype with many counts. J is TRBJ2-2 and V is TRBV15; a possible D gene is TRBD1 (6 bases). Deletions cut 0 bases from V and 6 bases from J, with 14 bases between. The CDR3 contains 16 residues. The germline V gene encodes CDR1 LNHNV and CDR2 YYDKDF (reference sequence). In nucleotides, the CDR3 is TGTGCCACCAGCAGAGAGAGGCAGGGGCGCGCCGGGGAGCTGTTTTTT. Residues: CATSRERQGRAGELFF.

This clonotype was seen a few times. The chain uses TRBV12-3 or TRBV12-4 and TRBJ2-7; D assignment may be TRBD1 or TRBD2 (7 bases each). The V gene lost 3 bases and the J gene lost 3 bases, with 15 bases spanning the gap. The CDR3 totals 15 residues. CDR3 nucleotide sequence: TGTGCCAGCAGTTTGGGAGGGGGCGGAATCTACGAGCAGTACTTC. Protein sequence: CASSLGGGGIYEQYF.